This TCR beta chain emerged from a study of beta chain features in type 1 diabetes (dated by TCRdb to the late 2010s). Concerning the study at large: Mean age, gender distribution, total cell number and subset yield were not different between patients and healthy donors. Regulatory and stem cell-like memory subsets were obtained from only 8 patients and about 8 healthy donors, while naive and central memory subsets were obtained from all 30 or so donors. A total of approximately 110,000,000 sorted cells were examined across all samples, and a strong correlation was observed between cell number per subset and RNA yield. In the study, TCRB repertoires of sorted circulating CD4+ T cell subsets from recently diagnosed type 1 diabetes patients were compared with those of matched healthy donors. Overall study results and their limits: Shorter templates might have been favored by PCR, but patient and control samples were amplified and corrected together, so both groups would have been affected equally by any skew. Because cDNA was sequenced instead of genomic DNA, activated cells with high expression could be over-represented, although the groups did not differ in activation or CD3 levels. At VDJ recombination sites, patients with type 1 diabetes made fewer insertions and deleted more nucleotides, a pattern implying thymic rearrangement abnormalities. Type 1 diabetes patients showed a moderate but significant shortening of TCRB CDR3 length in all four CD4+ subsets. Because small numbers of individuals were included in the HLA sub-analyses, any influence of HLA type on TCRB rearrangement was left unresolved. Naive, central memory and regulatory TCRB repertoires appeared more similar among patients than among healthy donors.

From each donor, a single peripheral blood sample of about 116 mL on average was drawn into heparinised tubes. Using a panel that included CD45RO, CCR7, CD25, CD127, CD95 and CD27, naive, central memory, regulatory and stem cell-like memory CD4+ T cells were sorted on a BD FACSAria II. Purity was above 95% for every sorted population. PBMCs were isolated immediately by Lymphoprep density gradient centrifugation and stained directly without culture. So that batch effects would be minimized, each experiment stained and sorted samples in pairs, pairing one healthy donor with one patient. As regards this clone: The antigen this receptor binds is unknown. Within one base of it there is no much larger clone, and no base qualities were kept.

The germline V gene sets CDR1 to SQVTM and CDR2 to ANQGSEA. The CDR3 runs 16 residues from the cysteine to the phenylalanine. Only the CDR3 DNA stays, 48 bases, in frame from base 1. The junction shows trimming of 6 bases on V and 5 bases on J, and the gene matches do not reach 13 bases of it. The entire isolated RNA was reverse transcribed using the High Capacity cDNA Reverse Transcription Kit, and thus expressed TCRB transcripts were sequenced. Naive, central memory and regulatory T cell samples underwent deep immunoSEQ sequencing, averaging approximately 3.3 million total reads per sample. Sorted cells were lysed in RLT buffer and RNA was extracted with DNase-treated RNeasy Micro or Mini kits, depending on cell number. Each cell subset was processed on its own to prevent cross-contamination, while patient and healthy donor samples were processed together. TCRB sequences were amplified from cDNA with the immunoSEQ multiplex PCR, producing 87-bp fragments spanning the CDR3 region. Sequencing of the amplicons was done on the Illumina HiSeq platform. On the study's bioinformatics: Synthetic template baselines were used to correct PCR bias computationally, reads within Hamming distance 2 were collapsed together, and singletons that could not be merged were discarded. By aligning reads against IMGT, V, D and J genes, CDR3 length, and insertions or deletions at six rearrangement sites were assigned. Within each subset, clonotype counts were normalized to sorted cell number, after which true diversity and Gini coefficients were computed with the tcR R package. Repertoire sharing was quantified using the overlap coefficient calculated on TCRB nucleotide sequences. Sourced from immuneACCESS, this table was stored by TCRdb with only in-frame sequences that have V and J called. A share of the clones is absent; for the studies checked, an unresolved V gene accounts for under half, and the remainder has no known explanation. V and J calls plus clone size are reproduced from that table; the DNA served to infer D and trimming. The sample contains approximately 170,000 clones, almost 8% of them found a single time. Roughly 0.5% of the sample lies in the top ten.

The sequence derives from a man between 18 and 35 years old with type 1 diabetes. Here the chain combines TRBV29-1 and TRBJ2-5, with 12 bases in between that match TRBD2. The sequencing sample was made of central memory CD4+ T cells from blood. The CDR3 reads CSVSKTSGGPGETQYF. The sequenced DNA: TGCAGCGTCTCAAAGACTAGCGGGGGCCCCGGGGAGACCCAGTACTTC. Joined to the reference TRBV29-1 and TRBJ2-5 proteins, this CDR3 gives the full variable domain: SAVISQKPSRDICQRGTSLTIQCQVDSQVTMMFWYRQQPGQSLTLIATANQGSEATYESGFVIDKFPISRPNLTFSTLTVSNMSPEDSSIYLCSVSKTSGGPGETQYFGPGTRLLVL.